This entry describes one TCR beta chain. Its antigen is still unknown. Per-nucleotide qualities are absent, and no much larger clonotype sits a single base away. CDR1 and CDR2, looked up from the germline V gene, are MNHEY and SVGEGT. The CDR3 goes from the cysteine to the phenylalanine over 16 residues. Only the CDR3 part of the read is kept: 48 bases, read in frame from the first base. V is pruned by 0 bases and J by 6 bases, leaving 9 bases of the junction without a gene match. The source of the sample is a study of blood T cell repertoires in COVID-19 (dated by TCRdb to the early 2020s). Regarding the study in general: The collaborator samples originated in the United States, Italy and Spain and spanned the acute and convalescent phases of COVID-19. The material from the prospective study consisted of cDNA or gDNA derived from T cells, B-cell-depleted T cells, or PBMCs. Deeply sampled blood TCRbeta repertoires from subjects exposed to, actively infected with, or recovered from COVID-19 were included in the dataset. A freely available public database, intended as a resource for researchers studying the immune response to SARS-CoV-2, is where the repertoires were released. Samples came from the ongoing ImmuneRACE study (first 160 participants) plus 1,254 subjects from 6 global collaborators. A de-identified subject ID, COVID-19 status, age in years and sex were almost always included in the sample metadata. Where available, HLA class I and class II types were taken from metadata supplied by the sample provider and were not determined by assay-based typing. Beyond this particular receptor, the publication reports: Clinical and demographic metadata were provided uncurated, with the amount varying by source and participant.

The collaborating institutions used their own protocols to collect whole blood in K2EDTA tubes. For TCRbeta analysis, collaborators shipped samples as frozen whole blood, isolated PBMCs, or DNA extracted from either of those sample types. TCRbeta CDR3 regions were amplified from genomic DNA using the immunoSEQ Assay, a bias-controlled multiplex PCR. On the study's bioinformatics: The number of nucleated cells in each sample was estimated by amplification of reference gene primers within the assay. To quantify the absolute abundance of each unique TCRbeta CDR3 rearrangement, sequence reads were collapsed and filtered. For each sample, productive Simpson clonality was calculated as the square root of Simpson's diversity index over productive rearrangements. TCRdb mirrors the immuneACCESS table, restricted to in-frame sequences. Some clones are absent from its copies; in checked studies, under half trace to an unresolved V gene, and the reason for the others is unknown. V, J and clone size were drawn from that table, and D and trimming were deduced from the DNA. This sample gives around 270,000 clones in total; 75% to 90% of them show up just once. 0.75% to 0.9% of the sample is taken by the ten largest.

The TCR sequence derives from a man younger than 45 with acute or convalescent COVID-19. The sequence is built from TRBV6-2 or TRBV6-3 and TRBJ2-7; a stretch of 9 junction bases matches TRBD2. The source material was peripheral blood. The CDR3 region has the sequence CASSYSRSGRKGEQYF. The sequence in DNA is TGTGCCAGCAGTTACTCGCGTAGCGGGAGAAAGGGCGAGCAGTACTTC.